A single sample gave rise to the 4 T cell receptor beta chains below, sequenced in a study of tumor-infiltrating lymphocytes in primary liver carcinoma (dated by TCRdb to 2015 to 2018). Total RNA and DNA were co-extracted from about 20-30 mg of bulk tissue with the AllPrep DNA/RNA mini kit, without cell sorting. TCRdb records Illumina HiSeq 2500 as the sequencer. TCRbeta-specific cDNA was reverse-transcribed from about 520 ng total RNA using a constant-region primer and ProtoScript II reverse transcriptase. The TCRbeta libraries were prepared through three rounds of nested multiplex PCR following a slightly modified ARM-PCR procedure. Each of the first two PCR rounds ran for around 11 cycles and used multiplex TRBV1-TRBV30 forward primers together with a Cbeta reverse primer. The public reads were reanalyzed by TCRdb: fastp trimming at Q25, MiXCR alignment, in-frame beta chains only. Rows matching on CDR3 protein sequence are summarized as one entry with the most common DNA and genes. Here the sample has about 120,000 distinct CDR3 sequences; 55% to 70% occur a single time. The top ten hold over 8% of the sample.

Sequencing was carried out using tumor-adjacent normal liver tissue. The receptors here all came from a woman aged 55-69 years with primary liver carcinoma and hepatitis B virus infection.

With regard to this clonotype: A much larger clone lies a single base off, so this may be a read error. V gene TRBV24-1 combines with J gene TRBJ2-7; TRBD1 matches 9 bases. Looked up from germline, CDR1 is KGHDR and CDR2 is SFDVKD. The trim removed 5 bases at V and 0 bases at J, leaving 7 bases unmatched. The CDR3 sequence is 16 residues long. CDR3 sequence: CATSGTGQGSSYEQYF. DNA of the CDR3: TGTGCCACCAGTGGCACTGGACAGGGGAGCTCCTACGAGCAGTACTTC.

The chain recombines TRBV25-1 with TRBJ2-4; the D gene could be TRBD1 or TRBD2 (6 bases each). V shed 6 bases and J shed 8 bases, with 14 bases lying between them. Germline assignment: CDR1 MGHDK and CDR2 SYGVNS. CDR3 length: 13 residues. CDR3 region: CASSGGGDDIQYF. The CDR3 region has the DNA TGTGCCAGCAGCGGGGGCGGTGATGACATTCAGTACTTC.

The chain combines TRBV28 with TRBJ1-1; possibly TRBD1 for D (5 bases). With 5 bases removed from V and 6 bases from J, the gap between germline ends came to 13 bases. This CDR3 has 13 amino acids. Germline CDR1 and CDR2: MDHEN and SYDVKM. The CDR3 is CASSLWGKSEAFF. The CDR3 nucleotides read TGTGCCAGCAGTCTGTGGGGCAAATCTGAAGCTTTCTTT.

A remark on this clonotype: Just one base apart from a much larger clone, this may be a read error. CDR3 in DNA: TGTGCCAGCAGTTTAAGTATCAAAGAGCAGTTCTTC. Its protein product is CASSLSIKEQFF. The rearrangement joins TRBV28 to TRBJ2-1; D remains unclear. The CDR3 spans 12 residues. CDR1 and CDR2 from the germline V gene are MDHEN and SYDVKM. The germline V and J ends were trimmed by 2 bases and 10 bases, with 9 bases remaining between them. Filled out from reference TRBV28 and TRBJ2-1, the complete variable domain reads DVKVTQSSRYLVKRTGEKVFLECVQDMDHENMFWYRQDPGLGLRLIYFSYDVKMKEKGDIPEGYSVSREKKERFSLILESASTNQTSMYLCASSLSIKEQFFGPGTRLTVL.